The 11 T cell receptor beta chains below come from one sample, sequenced in a study of identical twins. MiXCR was run by TCRdb on the 5' RACE reads, yielding one entry per CDR3 protein. The sample has hundreds of thousands of distinct CDR3 sequences, 7.5% to 9.5% seen once; the top ten hold around 7.1%. The data were also submitted as part of a second study, on yellow fever vaccine responses in identical twins.

The material sequenced was CD8+ T cells sorted from blood. These receptors all stem from a woman aged 18-29 years in good health.

The sample holds a few counts of this clonotype. The V and J genes are TRBV6-2 or TRBV6-3 and TRBJ2-7, with a tentative D call TRBD1 (5 bases). This CDR3 has 15 amino acids. CDR1 is MNHEY, CDR2 SVGEGT, per germline. Trimming took off 6 bases at V and 2 bases at J, with 17 bases between the two ends. This chain's CDR3 is CASSNVDTATYEQYF. In nucleotides, the CDR3 is TGTGCCAGCAGCAACGTGGACACCGCCACCTACGAGCAGTACTTC.

This clonotype was seen only a few times. The V gene is TRBV12-3 or TRBV12-4, the J gene TRBJ2-5; unclear D gene. V shed 5 bases and J shed 5 bases, with 12 bases lying between them. This CDR3 region has 13 residues. CDR3 sequence reads: CASSTVGWETQYF. For the CDR3, the DNA is TGTGCCAGCAGTACCGTGGGCTGGGAGACCCAGTACTTC.

This chain links TRBV7-9 with TRBJ1-2; D possibly corresponds to TRBD1 (6 bases). The CDR3 is made up of 14 amino acids. Germline lookup yields CDR1 SEHNR and CDR2 FQNEAQ (reference sequence). V gave up 4 bases and J gave up 5 bases, with 14 bases separating them. CDR3 in DNA: TGTGCCAGCAGCTCGCCAGGGGAAGGGTATGGCTACACCTTC. Translation gives CASSSPGEGYGYTF.

In this sample, this clonotype turned up a few times. The chain combines TRBV3-1 with TRBJ2-1; TRBD1 matches 8 bases. This CDR3 contains 15 residues. Germline CDR1 and CDR2: LGHDT and YNNKEL (reference sequence). V gave up 4 bases and J gave up 9 bases; unmatched junction bases: 11. The CDR3 DNA reads TGTGCCAGCAGCCCCCAGGGGGCTACTATAATTGAGCAGTTCTTC. Translation: CASSPQGATIIEQFF.

The table lists this clonotype with a few counts. The gene calls are TRBV7-6 and TRBJ2-7, with a tentative D call TRBD1 (6 bases). The CDR3 is 14 amino acids. V lost 4 bases and J 2 bases, leaving 12 bases between the germline ends. The V gene's germline CDR1 is SGHVS and CDR2 FNYEAQ. CDR3 amino acids: CASSSGTSAYEQYF. The DNA for the CDR3 is TGTGCCAGCAGCTCCGGGACATCAGCCTACGAGCAGTACTTC.

This clonotype was counted only a few times. The chain joins TRBV4-3 to TRBJ2-7, with TRBD1 as a possible D gene (6 bases). CDR1 is LGHNA, CDR2 YSLEER, per germline. V was cut by 3 bases and J by 2 bases, with 14 bases left in between. The CDR3 extends over 15 amino acids. The CDR3 DNA reads TGCGCCAGCAGCCAGGACAGTTTACGAACCTACGAGCAGTACTTC. Its translation: CASSQDSLRTYEQYF.

This clonotype was recorded at least ten times. The gene calls are TRBV7-8 and TRBJ2-7; tentatively, D is TRBD1 (5 bases). Trimming took 0 bases from V and 0 from J, leaving 9 bases between them. The CDR3 totals 15 residues. Per germline, CDR1 SGHVS and CDR2 FQNEAQ. CDR3 loop: CASSLAGAASYEQYF. CDR3 coding DNA: TGTGCCAGCAGCTTAGCTGGGGCGGCCTCCTACGAGCAGTACTTC.

At least ten counts were recorded for this clonotype. The CDR3 loop reads CASSLAGAPKRNEQFF. The CDR3 nucleotides read TGTGCCAGCAGCTTAGCGGGGGCGCCTAAGCGAAATGAGCAGTTCTTC. The chain combines TRBV7-9 with TRBJ2-1, with D possibly TRBD1 on 6 matching bases. Trimming removed 0 bases from V and 7 bases from J, with 16 bases in between. The CDR3 runs 16 residues. Germline V gives CDR1 SEHNR, CDR2 FQNEAQ (reference sequence).

This clonotype was detected many times. The V call is TRBV4-1, the J call TRBJ1-1, with 10 bases matching TRBD1. Per germline, CDR1 MGHRA and CDR2 YSYEKL. The V and J ends lost 2 bases and 11 bases, in that order; junction bases with no gene match: 11. This CDR3 is built from 15 residues. The DNA for the CDR3 is TGCGCCAGCAGCCAAAACTTGGGACAGGGGAGCGGGGCTTTCTTT. Protein sequence: CASSQNLGQGSGAFF.

The sample holds many counts of this clonotype. The V and J genes are TRBV7-9 and TRBJ2-1; the D gene is possibly TRBD1 (6 bases). V was pared by 3 bases and J by 10 bases, with 16 bases between. The CDR3 has 14 residues. The germline V gene has CDR1 SEHNR and CDR2 FQNEAQ (reference sequence). The CDR3 nucleotides are TGTGCCAGCAGCTTTAGACAGGAATCGGTAGAGCAGTTCTTC. Translating it yields CASSFRQESVEQFF.

The gene calls are TRBV7-2 and TRBJ2-1, with 9 positions matching TRBD2. Losses at the gene ends were 1 base for V and 8 bases for J; bases not matched to a gene: 6. The CDR3 spans 15 residues. Looked up from germline, CDR1 is SGHTA and CDR2 is FQGNSA. The CDR3 loop reads CASSLVAGALDEQFF. DNA for the CDR3: TGTGCCAGCAGCTTAGTAGCGGGGGCCTTAGATGAGCAGTTCTTC.